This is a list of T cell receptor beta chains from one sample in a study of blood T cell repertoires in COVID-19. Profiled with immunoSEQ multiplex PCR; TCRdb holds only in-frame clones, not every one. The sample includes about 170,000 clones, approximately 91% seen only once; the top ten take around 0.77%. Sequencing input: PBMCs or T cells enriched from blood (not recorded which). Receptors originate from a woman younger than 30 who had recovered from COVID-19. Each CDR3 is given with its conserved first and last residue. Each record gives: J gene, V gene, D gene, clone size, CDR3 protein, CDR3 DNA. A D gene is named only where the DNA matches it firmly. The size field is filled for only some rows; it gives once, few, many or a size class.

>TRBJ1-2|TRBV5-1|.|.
CASLGDRDYGYTF
TGCGCCAGTTTAGGGGATAGGGACTATGGCTACACCTTC
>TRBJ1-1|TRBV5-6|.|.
CASSFTENTEAFF
TGTGCCAGCAGCTTCACAGAGAACACTGAAGCTTTCTTT
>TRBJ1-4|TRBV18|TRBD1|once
CASSTRGRQGDEKLFF
TGTGCCAGCTCCACCAGAGGGCGACAGGGAGATGAAAAACTGTTTTTT
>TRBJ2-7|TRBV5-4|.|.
CASSLGTERYEQYF
TGTGCCAGCAGCTTGGGGACAGAACGCTACGAGCAGTACTTC
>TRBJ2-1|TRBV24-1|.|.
CATSDEYEQFF
TGTGCCACCAGTGACGAGTACGAGCAGTTCTTC
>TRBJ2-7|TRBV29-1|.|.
CSVLATYEQYF
TGCAGCGTCCTAGCGACCTACGAGCAGTACTTC
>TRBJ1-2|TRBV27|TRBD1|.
CASSSGQGQNYGYTF
TGTGCCAGCAGCTCCGGACAGGGGCAGAACTATGGCTACACCTTC
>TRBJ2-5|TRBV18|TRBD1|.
CASSPTGAVGETQYF
TGTGCCAGCTCGCCTACAGGGGCGGTGGGAGAGACCCAGTACTTC
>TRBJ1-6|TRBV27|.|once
CATRTVRVSGIYNSPLHF
TGTGCCACCCGGACAGTCCGCGTTAGTGGCATTTATAATTCACCCCTCCACTTT
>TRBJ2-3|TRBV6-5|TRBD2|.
CASSRGTRGADTQYF
TGTGCCAGCAGTCGCGGGACTAGGGGCGCAGATACGCAGTATTTT
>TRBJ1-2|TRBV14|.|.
CASSQDLQGFYGYTF
TGTGCCAGCAGCCAAGATCTTCAGGGCTTCTATGGCTACACCTTC
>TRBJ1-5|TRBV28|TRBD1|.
CASLGTASSNQPQHF
TGTGCCAGCCTTGGGACAGCTTCTAGCAATCAGCCCCAGCATTTT
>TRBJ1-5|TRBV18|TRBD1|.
CASSPAGGSGTSQHF
TGTGCCAGCTCACCGGCAGGGGGGAGCGGCACGTCCCAGCATTTT
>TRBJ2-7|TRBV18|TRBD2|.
CASSPHIAGGYYEQYF
TGTGCCAGCTCACCACATATAGCGGGAGGGTATTACGAGCAGTACTTC
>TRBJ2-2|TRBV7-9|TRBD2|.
CASSLELAFAGELFF
TGTGCCAGCAGCTTAGAACTAGCGTTCGCCGGGGAGCTGTTTTTT
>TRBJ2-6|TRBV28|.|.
CASTFSGAGANVLTF
TGTGCCAGCACCTTTTCGGGGGCTGGGGCCAACGTCCTGACTTTC
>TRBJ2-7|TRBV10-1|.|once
CASSVGVGEQYF
TGCGCCAGCAGTGTAGGGGTAGGAGAGCAGTACTTC
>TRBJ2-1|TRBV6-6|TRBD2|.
CASTLPSGPYNEQFF
TGTGCCAGCACCCTGCCTAGCGGGCCCTACAATGAGCAGTTCTTC
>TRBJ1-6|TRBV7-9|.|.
CASSPLGAYNSPLHF
TGTGCCAGCAGCCCCCTGGGCGCGTATAATTCACCCCTCCACTTT
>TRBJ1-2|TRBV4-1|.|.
CASSQGLGRFYGYTF
TGCGCCAGCAGCCAAGGTCTGGGGAGATTCTATGGCTACACCTTC
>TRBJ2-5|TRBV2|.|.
CASTRGWETQYF
TGTGCCAGCACGAGGGGGTGGGAGACCCAGTACTTC
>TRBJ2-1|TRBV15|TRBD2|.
CATTPTSGNEQFF
TGTGCCACCACCCCTACTAGCGGAAATGAGCAGTTCTTC
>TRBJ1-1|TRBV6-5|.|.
CASSYVQGRTEAFF
TGTGCCAGCAGTTACGTGCAGGGTCGCACTGAAGCTTTCTTT
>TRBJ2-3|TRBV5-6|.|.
CASSWGVRSSTDTQYF
TGTGCCAGCAGCTGGGGGGTTCGTTCTAGCACAGATACGCAGTATTTT
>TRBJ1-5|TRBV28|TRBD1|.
CASRVRDRGGNQPQHF
TGTGCCAGCAGAGTTAGGGACAGGGGGGGCAATCAGCCCCAGCATTTT
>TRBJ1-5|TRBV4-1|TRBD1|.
CASSQGQPLPYSNQPQHF
TGCGCCAGCAGCCAGGGACAGCCGTTACCTTATAGCAATCAGCCCCAGCATTTT
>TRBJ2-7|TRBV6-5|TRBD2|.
CASSYYSGNYEQYF
TGTGCCAGCAGTTATTATAGCGGGAACTACGAGCAGTACTTC
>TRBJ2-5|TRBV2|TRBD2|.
CASSLQGTSGTQYF
TGTGCCAGCAGTCTACAGGGGACTAGCGGGACCCAGTACTTC
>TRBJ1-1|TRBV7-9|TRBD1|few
CASSLGQGDTEAFF
TGTGCCAGCAGCTTGGGTCAGGGGGACACTGAAGCTTTCTTT
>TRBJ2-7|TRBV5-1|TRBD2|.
CASSLEPLAGGDEQYF
TGCGCCAGCAGCTTGGAACCTCTAGCGGGAGGAGACGAGCAGTACTTC
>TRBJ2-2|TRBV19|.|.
CASSPGGELFF
TGTGCCAGTAGTCCGGGCGGGGAGCTGTTTTTT
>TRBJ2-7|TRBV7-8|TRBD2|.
CASSLGAGLAAYEQYF
TGTGCCAGCAGCTTAGGGGCCGGGCTAGCGGCCTACGAGCAGTACTTC
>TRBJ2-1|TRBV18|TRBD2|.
CASSQLGGDEQFF
TGTGCCAGCTCACAACTCGGGGGGGATGAGCAGTTCTTC
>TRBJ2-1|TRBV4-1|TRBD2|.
CASSLFRAGGPNEQFF
TGCGCCAGCAGCCTCTTCAGAGCGGGAGGGCCGAATGAGCAGTTCTTC
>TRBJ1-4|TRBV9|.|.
CASSPRAGNEKLFF
TGTGCCAGCAGCCCACGAGCGGGAAATGAAAAACTGTTTTTT
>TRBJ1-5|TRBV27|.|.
CASSTGIRDQPQHF
TGTGCCAGCAGCACAGGGATTCGGGATCAGCCCCAGCATTTT
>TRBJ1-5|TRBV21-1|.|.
CASSLPSRRPQHF
TGTGCCAGCAGCCTCCCGAGTAGGAGGCCCCAGCATTTT
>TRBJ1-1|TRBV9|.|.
CASSVGEGTYTEAFF
TGTGCCAGCAGCGTAGGGGAGGGGACCTACACTGAAGCTTTCTTT
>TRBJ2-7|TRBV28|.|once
CASSPLREISYEQYF
TGTGCCAGCAGCCCTCTGAGAGAGATCTCCTACGAGCAGTACTTC
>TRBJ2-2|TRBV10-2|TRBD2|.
CASSAQAGGPPGELFF
TGCGCCAGCAGTGCCCAAGCGGGAGGGCCACCCGGGGAGCTGTTTTTT
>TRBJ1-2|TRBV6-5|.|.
CASSYAGQLINGYTF
TGTGCCAGCAGTTACGCTGGCCAACTAATCAATGGCTACACCTTC
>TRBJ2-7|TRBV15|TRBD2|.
CATGAGDGYEQYF
TGTGCCACGGGCGCGGGAGATGGGTACGAGCAGTACTTC
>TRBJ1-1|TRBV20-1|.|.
CSAFQWAQAFF
TGCAGTGCTTTTCAGTGGGCCCAAGCTTTCTTT
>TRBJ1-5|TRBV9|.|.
CASSVGSVNQPQHF
TGTGCCAGCAGCGTAGGGTCGGTCAATCAGCCCCAGCATTTT
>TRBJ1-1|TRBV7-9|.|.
CASSIQDTEAFF
TGTGCCAGCAGCATACAGGACACTGAAGCTTTCTTT